The present entry profiles one T cell receptor (beta chain) with its context. This entry is derived from a study of molecular identifiers for immune sequencing clone quantification. Via MiXCR, TCRdb re-called the PCR reads, giving one row per CDR3 protein. The sample holds 460,000 or so distinct CDR3 sequences, about 25% seen once. Trimming shortened V by 3 bases and J by 0 bases, and 17 bases separated the two germline ends. The CDR3 runs to 17 residues. This chain connects TRBV12-3 or TRBV12-4 to TRBJ1-1, with a tentative D call TRBD1 (6 bases). The TCR was taken from a human donor in good health. Some libraries in this study had Jurkat cell RNA spiked in. The sample taken for sequencing was naive CD8+ T cells from blood, with Jurkat cell RNA spiked in. Subset indicated: FACS-sorted CD8+CD4-CCR7+CD45RA+ naive T cells. The CDR3: CASSFRLQGPMNTEAFF. The CDR3 bases are TGTGCCAGCAGTTTTCGTCTACAGGGACCCATGAACACTGAAGCTTTCTTT.